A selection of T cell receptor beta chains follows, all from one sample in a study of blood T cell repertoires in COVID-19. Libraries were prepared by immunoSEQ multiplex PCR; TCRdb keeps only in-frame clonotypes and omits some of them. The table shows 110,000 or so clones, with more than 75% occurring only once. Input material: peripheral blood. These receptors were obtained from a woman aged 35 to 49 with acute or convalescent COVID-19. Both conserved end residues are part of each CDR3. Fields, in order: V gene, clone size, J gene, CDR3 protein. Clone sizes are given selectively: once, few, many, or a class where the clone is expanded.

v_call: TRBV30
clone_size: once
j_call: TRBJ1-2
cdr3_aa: CAWSYKMGHGYTF

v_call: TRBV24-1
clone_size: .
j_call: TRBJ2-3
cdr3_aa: CATRDSRRPTDTQYF

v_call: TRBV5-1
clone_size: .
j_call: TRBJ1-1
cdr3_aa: CASSGDRGTEAFF

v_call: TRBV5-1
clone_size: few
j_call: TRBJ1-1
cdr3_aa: CASSLGRQVNTEAFF

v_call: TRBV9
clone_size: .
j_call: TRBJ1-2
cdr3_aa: CASTPNRGSYGYTF

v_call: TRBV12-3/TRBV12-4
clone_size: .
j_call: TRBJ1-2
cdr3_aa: CASSFRAESGYTF

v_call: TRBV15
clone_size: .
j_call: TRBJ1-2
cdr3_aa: CATSRDLEAGRYGYTF

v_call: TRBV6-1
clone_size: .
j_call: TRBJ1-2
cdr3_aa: CASSEAFEGSYGYTF

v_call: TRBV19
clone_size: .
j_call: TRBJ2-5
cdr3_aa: CASSKMRVTGETQYF

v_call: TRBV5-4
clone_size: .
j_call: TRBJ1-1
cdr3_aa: CASSPWGPIGTEAFF

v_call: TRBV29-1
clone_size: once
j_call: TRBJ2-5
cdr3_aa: CSSQGRQETQYF

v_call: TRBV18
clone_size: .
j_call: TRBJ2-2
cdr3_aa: CASSSQNAGGTGELFF

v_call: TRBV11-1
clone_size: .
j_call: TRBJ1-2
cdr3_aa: CASSRQGDYGYTF

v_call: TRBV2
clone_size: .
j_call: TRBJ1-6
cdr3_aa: CARGEGQGSPLHF

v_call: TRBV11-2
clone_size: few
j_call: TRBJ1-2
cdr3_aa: CASSPSWGDYGYTF

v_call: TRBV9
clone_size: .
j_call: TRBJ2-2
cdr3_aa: CASSVELAGELFF

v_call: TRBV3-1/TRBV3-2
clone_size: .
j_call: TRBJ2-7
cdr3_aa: CASSQATGAPYEQYF

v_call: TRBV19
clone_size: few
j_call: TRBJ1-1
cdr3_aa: CASSVYPGTANTEAFF

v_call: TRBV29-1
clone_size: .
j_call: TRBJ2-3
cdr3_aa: CSVDDQGRGGTDTQYF

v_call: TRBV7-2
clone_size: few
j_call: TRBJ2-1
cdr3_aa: CASSPASLSYNEQFF

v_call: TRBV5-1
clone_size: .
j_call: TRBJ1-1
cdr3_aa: CASSLAGLTNTEAFF

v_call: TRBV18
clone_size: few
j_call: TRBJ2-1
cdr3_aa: CASSGGESYNEQFF

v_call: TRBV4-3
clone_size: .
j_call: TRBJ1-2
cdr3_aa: CASSQERQATNYGYTF

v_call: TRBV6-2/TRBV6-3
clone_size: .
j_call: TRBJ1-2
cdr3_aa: CASSYRRGYYGYTF

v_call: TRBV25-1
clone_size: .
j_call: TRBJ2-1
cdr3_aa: CASSPMDRDYNEQFF

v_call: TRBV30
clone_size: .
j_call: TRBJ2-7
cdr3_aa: CAGNGGTGSYEQYF

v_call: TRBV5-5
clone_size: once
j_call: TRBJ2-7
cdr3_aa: CASSLEGDEQYF

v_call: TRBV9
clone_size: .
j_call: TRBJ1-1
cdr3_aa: CASSVGRGTEAFF